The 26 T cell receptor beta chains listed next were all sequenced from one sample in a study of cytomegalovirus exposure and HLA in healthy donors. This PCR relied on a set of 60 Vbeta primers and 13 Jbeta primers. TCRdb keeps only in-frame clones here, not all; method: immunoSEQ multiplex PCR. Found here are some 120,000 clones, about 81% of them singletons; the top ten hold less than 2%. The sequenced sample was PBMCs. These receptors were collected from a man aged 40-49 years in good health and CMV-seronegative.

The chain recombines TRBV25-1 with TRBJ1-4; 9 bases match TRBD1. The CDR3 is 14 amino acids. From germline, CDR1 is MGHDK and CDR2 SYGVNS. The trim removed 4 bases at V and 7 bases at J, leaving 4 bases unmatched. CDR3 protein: CASSAGTGSEKLFF. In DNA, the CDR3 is TGTGCCAGCAGTGCCGGGACAGGGTCTGAAAAACTGTTTTTT.

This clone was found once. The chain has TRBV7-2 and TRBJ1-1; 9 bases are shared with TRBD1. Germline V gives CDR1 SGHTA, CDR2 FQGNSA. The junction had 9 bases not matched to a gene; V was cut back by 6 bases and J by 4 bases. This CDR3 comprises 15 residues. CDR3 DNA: TGTGCCAGCAGTCTATCCGGGACAGGGATCACTGAAGCTTTCTTT. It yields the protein CASSLSGTGITEAFF.

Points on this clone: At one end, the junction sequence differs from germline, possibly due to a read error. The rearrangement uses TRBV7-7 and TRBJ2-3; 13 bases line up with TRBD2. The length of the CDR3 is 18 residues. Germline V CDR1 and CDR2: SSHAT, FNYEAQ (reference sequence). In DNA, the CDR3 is TGTGCTAGCAGCTTACGAAACATACTAGCGGGAGGGGTAGATACGCAGTATTTT. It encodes CASSLRNILAGGVDTQYF.

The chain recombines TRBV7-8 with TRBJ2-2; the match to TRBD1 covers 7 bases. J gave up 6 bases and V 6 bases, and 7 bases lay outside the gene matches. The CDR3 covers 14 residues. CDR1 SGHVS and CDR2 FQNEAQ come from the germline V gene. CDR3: CASRPTGAPGELFF. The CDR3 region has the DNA TGTGCCAGCAGGCCAACAGGGGCCCCCGGGGAGCTGTTTTTT.

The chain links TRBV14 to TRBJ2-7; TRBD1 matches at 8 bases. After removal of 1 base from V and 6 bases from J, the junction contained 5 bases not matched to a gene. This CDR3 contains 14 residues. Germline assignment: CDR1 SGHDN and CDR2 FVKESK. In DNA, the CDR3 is TGTGCCAGCAGCCAAGTTACAGGGGGGCTCGAGCAGTACTTC. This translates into CASSQVTGGLEQYF.

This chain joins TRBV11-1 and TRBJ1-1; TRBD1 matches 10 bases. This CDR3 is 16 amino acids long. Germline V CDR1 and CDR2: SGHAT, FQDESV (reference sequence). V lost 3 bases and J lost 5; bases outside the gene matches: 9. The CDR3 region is CASSFKRQGASTEAFF. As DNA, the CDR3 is TGTGCCAGCAGCTTTAAGAGACAGGGGGCGAGTACTGAAGCTTTCTTT.

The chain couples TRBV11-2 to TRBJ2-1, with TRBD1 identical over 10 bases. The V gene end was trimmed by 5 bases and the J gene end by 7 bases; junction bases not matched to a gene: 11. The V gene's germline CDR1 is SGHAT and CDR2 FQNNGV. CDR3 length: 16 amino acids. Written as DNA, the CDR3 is TGTGCCAGCAGCGACGCTAAGGACAGGGGGGTAAATGAGCAGTTCTTC. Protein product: CASSDAKDRGVNEQFF.

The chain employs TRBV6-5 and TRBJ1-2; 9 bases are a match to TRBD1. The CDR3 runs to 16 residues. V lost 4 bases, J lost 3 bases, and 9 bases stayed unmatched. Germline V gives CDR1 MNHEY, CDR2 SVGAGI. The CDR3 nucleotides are TGTGCCAGCAGTTCCAGGACAGGGGCCACCCACTATGGCTACACCTTC. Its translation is CASSSRTGATHYGYTF.

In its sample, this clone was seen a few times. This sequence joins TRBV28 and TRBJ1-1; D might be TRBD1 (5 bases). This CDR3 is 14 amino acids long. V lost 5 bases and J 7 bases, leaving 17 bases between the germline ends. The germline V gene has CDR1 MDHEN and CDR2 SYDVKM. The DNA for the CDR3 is TGTGCCAGCAGTCGGACATTGGGGTCGGGTGAAGCTTTCTTT. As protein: CASSRTLGSGEAFF.

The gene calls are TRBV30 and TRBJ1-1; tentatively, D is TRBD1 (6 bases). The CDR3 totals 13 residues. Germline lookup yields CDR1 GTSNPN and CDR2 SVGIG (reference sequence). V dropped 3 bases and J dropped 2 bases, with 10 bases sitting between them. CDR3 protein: CAWRIQGNTEAFF. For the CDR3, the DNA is TGTGCCTGGAGAATACAGGGAAACACTGAAGCTTTCTTT.

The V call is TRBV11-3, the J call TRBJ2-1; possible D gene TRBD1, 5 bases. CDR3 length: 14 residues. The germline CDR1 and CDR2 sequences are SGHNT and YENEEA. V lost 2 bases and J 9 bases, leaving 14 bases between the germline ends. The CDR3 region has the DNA TGTGCCAGCAGCTTATCCTTTCTAGACAGTGAGCAGTTCTTC. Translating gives CASSLSFLDSEQFF.

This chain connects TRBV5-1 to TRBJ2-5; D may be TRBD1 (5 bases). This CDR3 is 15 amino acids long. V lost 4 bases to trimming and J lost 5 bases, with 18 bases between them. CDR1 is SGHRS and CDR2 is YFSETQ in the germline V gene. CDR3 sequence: CASSPGKTSRETQYF. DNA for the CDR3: TGCGCCAGCAGCCCAGGGAAGACTTCAAGGGAGACCCAGTACTTC.

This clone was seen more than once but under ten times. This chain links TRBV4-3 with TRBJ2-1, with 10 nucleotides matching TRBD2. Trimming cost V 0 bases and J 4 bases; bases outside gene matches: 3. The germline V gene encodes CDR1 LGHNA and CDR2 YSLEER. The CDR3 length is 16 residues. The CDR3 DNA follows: TGCGCCAGCAGCCAAGATTTTAGCGGGGGGTACAATGAGCAGTTCTTC. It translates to CASSQDFSGGYNEQFF.

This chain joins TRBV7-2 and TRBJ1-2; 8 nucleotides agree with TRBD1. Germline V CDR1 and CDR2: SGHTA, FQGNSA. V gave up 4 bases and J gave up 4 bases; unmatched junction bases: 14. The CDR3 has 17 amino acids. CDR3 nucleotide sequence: TGTGCCAGCAGCTCCGCCTTAGGACAGGGAACATCCTATGGCTACACCTTC. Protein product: CASSSALGQGTSYGYTF.

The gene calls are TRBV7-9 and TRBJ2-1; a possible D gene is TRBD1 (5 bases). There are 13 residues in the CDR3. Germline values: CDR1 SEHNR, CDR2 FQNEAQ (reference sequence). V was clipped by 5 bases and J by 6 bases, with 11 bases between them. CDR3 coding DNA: TGTGCCAGCAGCCTACGACAGCCCAATGAGCAGTTCTTC. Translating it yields CASSLRQPNEQFF.

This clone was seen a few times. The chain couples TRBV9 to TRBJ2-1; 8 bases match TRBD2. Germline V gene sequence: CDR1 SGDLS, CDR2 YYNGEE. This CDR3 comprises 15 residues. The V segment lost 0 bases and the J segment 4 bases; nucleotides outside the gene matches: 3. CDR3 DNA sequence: TGTGCCAGCAGCGTAGAGTCGGGAGGGTACAATGAGCAGTTCTTC. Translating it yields CASSVESGGYNEQFF.

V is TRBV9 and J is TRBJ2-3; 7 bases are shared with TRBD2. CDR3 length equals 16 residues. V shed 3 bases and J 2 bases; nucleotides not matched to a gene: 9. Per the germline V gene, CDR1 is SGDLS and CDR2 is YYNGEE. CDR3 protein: CASSGAGAGNTDTQYF. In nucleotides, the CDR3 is TGTGCCAGCAGCGGGGCGGGAGCGGGGAACACAGATACGCAGTATTTT. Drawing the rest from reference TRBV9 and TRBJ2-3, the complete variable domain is DSGVTQTPKHLITATGQRVTLRCSPRSGDLSVYWYQQSLDQGLQFLIQYYNGEERAKGNILERFSAQQFPDLHSELNLSSLELGDSALYFCASSGAGAGNTDTQYFGPGTRLTVL.

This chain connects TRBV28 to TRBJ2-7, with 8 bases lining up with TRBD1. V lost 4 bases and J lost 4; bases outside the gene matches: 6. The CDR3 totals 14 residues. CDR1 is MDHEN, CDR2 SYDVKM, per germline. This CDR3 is CASSSGQALYEQYF. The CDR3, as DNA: TGTGCCAGCAGTTCGGGACAGGCCCTTTACGAGCAGTACTTC.

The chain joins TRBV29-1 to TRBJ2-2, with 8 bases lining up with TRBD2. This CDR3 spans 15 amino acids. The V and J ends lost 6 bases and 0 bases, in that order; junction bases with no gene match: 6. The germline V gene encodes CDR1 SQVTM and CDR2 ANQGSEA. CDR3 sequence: CSVRGGVPNTGELFF. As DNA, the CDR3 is TGCAGCGTCCGGGGGGGAGTACCGAACACCGGGGAGCTGTTTTTT.

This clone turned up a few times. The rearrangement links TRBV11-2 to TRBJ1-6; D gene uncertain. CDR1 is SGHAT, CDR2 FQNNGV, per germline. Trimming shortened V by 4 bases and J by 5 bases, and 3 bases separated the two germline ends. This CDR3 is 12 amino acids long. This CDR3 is CASSSNNSPLHF. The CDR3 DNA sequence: TGTGCCAGCAGCTCAAATAATTCACCCCTCCACTTT.

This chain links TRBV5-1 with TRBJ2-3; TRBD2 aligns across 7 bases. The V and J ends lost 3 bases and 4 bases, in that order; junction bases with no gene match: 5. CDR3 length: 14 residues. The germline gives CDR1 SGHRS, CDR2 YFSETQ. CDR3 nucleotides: TGCGCCAGCAGCTCCGCGGGAGTGGCAGATACGCAGTATTTT. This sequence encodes CASSSAGVADTQYF.

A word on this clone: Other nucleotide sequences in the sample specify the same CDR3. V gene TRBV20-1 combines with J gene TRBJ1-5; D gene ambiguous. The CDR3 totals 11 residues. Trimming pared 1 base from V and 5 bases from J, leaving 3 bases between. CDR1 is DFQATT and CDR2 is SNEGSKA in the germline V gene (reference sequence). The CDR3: CSARGDQPQHF. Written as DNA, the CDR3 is TGCAGTGCTAGAGGAGATCAGCCCCAGCATTTT.

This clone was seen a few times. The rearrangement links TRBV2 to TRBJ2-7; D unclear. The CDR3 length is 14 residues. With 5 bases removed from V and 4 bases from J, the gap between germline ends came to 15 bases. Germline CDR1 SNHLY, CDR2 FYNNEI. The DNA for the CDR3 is TGTGCCAGCAGTCAAGTCGGTAGACTTTACGAGCAGTACTTC. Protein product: CASSQVGRLYEQYF.

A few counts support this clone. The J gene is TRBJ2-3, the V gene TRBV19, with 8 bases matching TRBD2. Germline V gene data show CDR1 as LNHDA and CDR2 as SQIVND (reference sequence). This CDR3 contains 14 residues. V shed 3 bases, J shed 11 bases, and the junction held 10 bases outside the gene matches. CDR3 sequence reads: CASSIGPGREEQYF. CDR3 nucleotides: TGTGCCAGTAGTATTGGCCCAGGGCGGGAGGAGCAGTATTTT.

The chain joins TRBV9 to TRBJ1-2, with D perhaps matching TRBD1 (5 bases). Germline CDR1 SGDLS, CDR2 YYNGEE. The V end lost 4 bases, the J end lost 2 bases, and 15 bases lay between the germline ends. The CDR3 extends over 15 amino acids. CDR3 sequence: CASSPWEGQNYGYTF. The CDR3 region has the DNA TGTGCCAGCAGCCCCTGGGAGGGGCAAAACTATGGCTACACCTTC.

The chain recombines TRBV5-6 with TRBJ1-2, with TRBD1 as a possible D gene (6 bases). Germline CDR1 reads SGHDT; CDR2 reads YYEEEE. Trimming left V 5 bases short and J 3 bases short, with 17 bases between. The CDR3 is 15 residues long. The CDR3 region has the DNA TGTGCCAGCAGTATGGACCGGGACACGTACTATGGCTACACCTTC. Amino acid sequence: CASSMDRDTYYGYTF.